This T cell receptor (beta chain) was sequenced in a study of T cell repertoires in cytomegalovirus infection (dated by TCRdb to between 2019 and 2020). Background on the whole study: The HLA type of each donor mattered for the analysis, because public TCR beta signatures pointed to carriage of CMV infection along with the matching HLA type. What the research found in general, with its limitations: The ex vivo response was dominated by HLA-C-restricted CMV-specific TCR beta clonotypes, which also provided the single most frequent clonotype in two of eight donors. In both this cohort and an independent roughly 350-donor cohort, the cumulative frequency of public TCR beta family members distinguished carriers of CMV infection plus the relevant HLA type.

Sequencing was carried out with an Illumina HiSeq 1500. The public reads were quality trimmed at Q25 with fastp and then assembled into clones with MiXCR by TCRdb, keeping productive beta chains. Each entry is one CDR3 protein sequence, shown with its most common DNA and genes. For this sample the table gives a few hundred thousand distinct CDR3 sequences, of which around 27% were detected only once. The ten biggest clones cover about 12% of the sample. Note on this clonotype: The clone's antigen remains unknown. Base-call qualities are not available, and no considerably larger clone is one nucleotide away.

CDR1 and CDR2 were assigned from the germline V gene as SNHLY and FYNNEI. The CDR3 spans 12 residues, from the cysteine through the phenylalanine. The sequence is cut down to CDR3 DNA, 36 bases in frame from base 1. V drops 9 bases and J drops 7 bases, leaving 10 bases in between. The chain is assembled from TRBV2 and TRBJ1-6, with no D gene named confidently. Sequenced sample: PBMCs. The TCR originated in a human donor in good health (CMV status not recorded). Some clones in this sample may be carry-over from other donors' samples. The nucleotides read TGTGCCAGTCTCGTTCAGAATTCACCCCTCCACTTT. The encoded protein is CASLVQNSPLHF.